The rows below give T cell receptor beta chains drawn from one sample of a study of T-cell reconstitution after alpha-beta-depleted transplantation in children. One entry per CDR3 protein, called by TCRdb with MiXCR from the PCR reads. Here the sample spans about 460,000 distinct CDR3 sequences, 10% being singletons. The sequencing used PBMCs, collected before TCRalphabeta/CD19-depleted stem cell transplant. Source of these receptors: a child aged 2 to 10 with inherited bone marrow failure, due to receive a stem cell transplant. The CDR3 runs from the conserved cysteine through the conserved F or W. A D gene is named only where the DNA matches it firmly. Size values are once, few and many counts, or a class for expanded clones, and some rows have none.

j_call d_call clone_size v_call cdr3_nt cdr3_aa
TRBJ2-1 . many TRBV4-3 TGCGCCAGCAGCGTGCTAGGAGAGAGCTCCTACAATGAGCAGTTCTTC CASSVLGESSYNEQFF
TRBJ1-5 . . TRBV20-1 TGCAGTGCTAGGCGGGTCTTTGGGGGGGGGCTTCCTCAGCCCCAGCATTTT CSARRVFGGGLPQPQHF
TRBJ2-7 . many TRBV25-1 TGTGCCAGCAGTGAATCGAAAGGGGCTGGGTACGAGCAGTACTTC CASSESKGAGYEQYF
TRBJ2-2 TRBD2 . TRBV11-2 TGTGCCAGCAGCTTTAGCGGGAGCTTCGGCGGGGAGCTGTTTTTT CASSFSGSFGGELFF
TRBJ1-6 . many TRBV14 TGTGCCAGCAGCCAAGATTCCTCAGGCGGGGCAGGGGATTCACCCCTCCACTTT CASSQDSSGGAGDSPLHF
TRBJ2-7 TRBD2 many TRBV4-1 TGCGCCAGCAGCCCCCGGACTAGCGGGGCCTACGAGCAGTACTTC CASSPRTSGAYEQYF
TRBJ2-4 . many TRBV29-1 TGCAGCGTTGCGGGGACATCCGAAGCCAAAAACATTCAGTACTTC CSVAGTSEAKNIQYF
TRBJ2-7 TRBD1 . TRBV7-9 TGTGCCAGCAGCTTATCCTCCCGGACAGGGTCCTACGAGCAGTACTTC CASSLSSRTGSYEQYF
TRBJ2-2 . few TRBV5-1 TGCGCCAGCAGCTTCATTTGGAGCGAGGGCACCGGGGAGCTGTTTTTT CASSFIWSEGTGELFF
TRBJ2-5 TRBD1 many TRBV12-3/TRBV12-4 TGTGCCAGCAACATACAGGGACAGGGGTTAGAGACCCAGTACTTC CASNIQGQGLETQYF
TRBJ1-4 TRBD1 many TRBV4-3 TGCGCCAGCAGCCTAATACAGGGGGCTGGAACTAATGAAAAACTGTTTTTT CASSLIQGAGTNEKLFF
TRBJ1-1 . . TRBV25-1 TGTGCCAGCAGTTCCCTGGGGGCAGGGCCCGTGGGCACTGAAGCTTTCTTT CASSSLGAGPVGTEAFF
TRBJ2-2 TRBD2 many TRBV12-3/TRBV12-4 TGTGCCAGCAGTTCCGGGACTACCTACACCGGGGAGCTGTTTTTT CASSSGTTYTGELFF
TRBJ2-1 . many TRBV15 TGTGCCACCAGCAGATCCCCCAGTATACCGAGCAATGAGCAGTTCTTC CATSRSPSIPSNEQFF
TRBJ2-1 TRBD2 many TRBV4-3 TGCGCCAGCAGCCAAGATCCTAGCGGGGCCAGCTCCTACAATGAGCAGTTCTTC CASSQDPSGASSYNEQFF
TRBJ1-1 . many TRBV20-1 TGCAGTGCGACAAAAATTTGGGAAGCTTTCTTT CSATKIWEAFF
TRBJ1-2 TRBD1 many TRBV27 TGTGCCAGCAGCCACAGGGGTATCTATGGCTACACCTTC CASSHRGIYGYTF
TRBJ1-2 . few TRBV19 TGTGCCAGTAGTATCGGAGTCACCTTAGCTAACTATGGCTACACCTTC CASSIGVTLANYGYTF
TRBJ2-6 . few TRBV6-5 TGTGCCAGCAGTTACCCGCGGAGCTCTGGGGCCAACGTCCTGACTTTC CASSYPRSSGANVLTF
TRBJ2-5 . many TRBV12-3/TRBV12-4 TGTGCCAGCAGAGCTAGACTCGAGTACCAAGAGACCCAGTACTTC CASRARLEYQETQYF
TRBJ2-3 TRBD1 many TRBV20-1 TGCAGTGCTAGAGGGCTGAGACAGGGGGCGTCAATAGATACGCAGTATTTT CSARGLRQGASIDTQYF
TRBJ1-2 . many TRBV2 TGTGCCAGCACCAGGGACACCGGCTATGGCTACACCTTC CASTRDTGYGYTF
TRBJ1-1 . many TRBV20-1 TGCAGTGCTAGAGTTTCAACAGGGTACCCTGAAGCTTTCTTT CSARVSTGYPEAFF
TRBJ2-1 TRBD2 . TRBV6-4 TGTGCCAGCTCCGGACTAGCGGGAGCAGATGAGCAGTTCTTC CASSGLAGADEQFF
TRBJ2-1 . many TRBV12-3/TRBV12-4 TGTGCCAGCAGTTTATTCCCGTCGACCTACAATGAGCAGTTCTTC CASSLFPSTYNEQFF
TRBJ2-3 . many TRBV28 TGTGCCAGCAGTTGCCCTCCCCCGGGCTCAGTTACAGATACGCAGTATTTT CASSCPPPGSVTDTQYF
TRBJ2-1 . many TRBV10-3 TGTGCCATCAGTGGGGAGGGGGCGAATGAGCAGTTCTTC CAISGEGANEQFF
TRBJ2-1 TRBD1 many TRBV14 TGTGCCAGCAGCCAAGGGAAAGGGACAGGGACTTGGAATGAGCAGTTCTTC CASSQGKGTGTWNEQFF
TRBJ2-5 . many TRBV5-1 TGCGCCAGCAGCTCACAGGCAGTCCAAGAGACCCAGTACTTC CASSSQAVQETQYF
TRBJ2-7 TRBD1 . TRBV9 TGTGCCAGCAGCCCTGAGGGACAGGGCTACGAGCAGTACTTC CASSPEGQGYEQYF
TRBJ2-7 TRBD2 many TRBV5-1 TGCGCCAGCAGCTGGGGACTAGCGGGAGTTGGGGACGAGCAGTACTTC CASSWGLAGVGDEQYF
TRBJ2-7 . many TRBV6-2/TRBV6-3 TGTGCCAGCAGTTACCCGGGCGTTCTAAGGGAGCAGTACTTC CASSYPGVLREQYF
TRBJ2-1 . many TRBV6-5 TGTGCCAGCAGTTACTCGATAATCGCGGACCTATCCTACAATGAGCAGTTCTTC CASSYSIIADLSYNEQFF
TRBJ2-3 . many TRBV12-3/TRBV12-4 TGTGCCAGCACCCGCACCGTCCCACAGGATACGCAGTATTTT CASTRTVPQDTQYF
TRBJ1-6 . few TRBV4-3 TGCGCCAGCAGCCAAGGGTTAAGGGGTGGAAATTCACCCCTCCACTTT CASSQGLRGGNSPLHF
TRBJ2-3 TRBD2 many TRBV20-1 TGCAGTGCTGGGACTAGGTCAGATACGCAGTATTTT CSAGTRSDTQYF
TRBJ2-1 . many TRBV20-1 TGCAGTGCTGGGCTGGGCCCCCTCGAATACAATGAGCAGTTCTTC CSAGLGPLEYNEQFF
TRBJ2-7 . . TRBV28 TGTGCCAGCAGTTTAGTAGTAGGGGACGAGCAGTACTTC CASSLVVGDEQYF
TRBJ2-7 . few TRBV20-1 TGCAGTGCGGGCCGGGACGGAGCTTACGAGCAGTACTTC CSAGRDGAYEQYF
TRBJ2-2 . many TRBV12-3/TRBV12-4 TGTGCCAGCAGTTTCTTTTGGGCGGGCACCGGGGAGCTGTTTTTT CASSFFWAGTGELFF
TRBJ2-3 TRBD1 many TRBV5-1 TGCGCCAGCAGTGGGACAGGAACACCCACAGATACGCAGTATTTT CASSGTGTPTDTQYF
TRBJ2-3 . many TRBV27 TGTGCCAGCGGACTACAGGGGCTGGGCAAAGGGGGTACGCAGTATTTT CASGLQGLGKGGTQYF
TRBJ2-1 . . TRBV14 TGTGCCAGCAGCCAAGATATCTTCCGGACTAATCTATACAATGAGCAGTTCTTC CASSQDIFRTNLYNEQFF
TRBJ2-3 . many TRBV5-1 TGCGCCAGCAGCTTGGCCGGGACAAGAAACACAGATACGCAGTATTTT CASSLAGTRNTDTQYF
TRBJ2-7 . many TRBV20-1 TGCAGTGCAAGTGGGGAACGGGCCGAGCAGTACTTC CSASGERAEQYF
TRBJ2-2 TRBD1 . TRBV19 TGTGCCAGTAGTACACCGACAGGGTGGACCGGGGAGCTGTTTTTT CASSTPTGWTGELFF
TRBJ1-1 TRBD1 few TRBV5-1 TGCGCCAGCTCTAGACAGGGAAGGAACACTGAAGCTTTCTTT CASSRQGRNTEAFF
TRBJ2-3 . . TRBV5-1 TGCGCCAGCAGCTTGGCCGGGACTCGAGATCTAACTAGCACAGATACGCAGTATTTT CASSLAGTRDLTSTDTQYF
TRBJ2-3 . many TRBV5-1 TGCGCCAGCAGCTTGGGTTCGTACCGCACAGATACGCAGTATTTT CASSLGSYRTDTQYF
TRBJ2-7 TRBD1 few TRBV7-9 TGTGCCAGCAGCTTAGAGGGACAGGGGGCGTACGAGCAGTACTTC CASSLEGQGAYEQYF
TRBJ2-5 TRBD1 few TRBV27 TGTGCCAGCAGTCGATTCCCCGGGACAGGGGGCCGAGAGACCCAGTACTTC CASSRFPGTGGRETQYF
TRBJ2-3 TRBD2 many TRBV19 TGTGCCAGTAGTCAACTGGGGACTAGCGGGATGCTAGGCTCTATCACAGATACGCAGTATTTT CASSQLGTSGMLGSITDTQYF
TRBJ2-1 TRBD1 many TRBV11-2 TGTGCCAGCAGCTTAGCCGGGACAGGGGGTTACAATGAGCAGTTCTTC CASSLAGTGGYNEQFF
TRBJ2-1 TRBD2 many TRBV24-1 TGTGCCACCAGTGATTTGATTAGCGGGAAGGATGAGCAGTTCTTC CATSDLISGKDEQFF
TRBJ2-6 . many TRBV27 TGTGCCAGCAGCAACTACCGATTGTCTGGGGCCAACGTCCTGACTTTC CASSNYRLSGANVLTF
TRBJ1-2 . many TRBV5-1 TGCGCCAGCAGCAACCAGGGACCGCCCGGCGGCTACACCTTC CASSNQGPPGGYTF
TRBJ2-1 . many TRBV7-2 TGTGCCAGCAGTCAAGTACAGGGTGGTGGGGAGCAGTTCTTC CASSQVQGGGEQFF
TRBJ2-1 TRBD1 many TRBV5-1 TGCGCCAGCAGCTTGCGGGGACAGTACAATGAGCAGTTCTTC CASSLRGQYNEQFF